One and the same sample provided the 12 T cell receptor beta chains below, sequenced in a study of metastatic and nonmetastatic thyroid tumors. Before thyroid surgery, none of the patients had received any treatment. From the PCR reads, TCRdb re-called clones with MiXCR. The sample contains 7,000 or so clones, about 34% of which appear only once. Sequencing input: adjacent normal tissue. These receptor sequences come from a female donor with papillary thyroid cancer or a benign thyroid nodule (not recorded which). Some clones in this sample may be carry-over from other donors' samples.

The rearrangement links TRBV6-2 or TRBV6-3 to TRBJ2-7; TRBD2 might be the D (5 bases). Trimming pared 6 bases from V and 5 bases from J, leaving 23 bases between. This CDR3 is built from 16 residues. Germline CDR1 and CDR2: MNHEY and SVGEGT. The CDR3 protein is CASSSVRTGKLNEQYF. The DNA for the CDR3 is TGTGCCAGCAGCAGCGTCCGCACGGGAAAGTTAAACGAGCAGTACTTC.

About this clone itself: At one boundary the junction diverges from the germline segment, which might be a read error. This sequence joins TRBV4-2 and TRBJ1-4, with no clear D. The germline CDR1 and CDR2 sequences are LGHNA and YNFKEQ. CDR3 length: 16 residues. The CDR3 DNA sequence: TGTGTCAGCAGCCGCACAACAGTTACAACTAATGAAAAACTGTTTTTT. This sequence encodes CVSSRTTVTTNEKLFF.

This chain links TRBV20-1 with TRBJ2-3; D unresolved. V was trimmed by 5 bases and J by 4 bases, leaving 10 bases between them. Germline V gene lookup returns CDR1 DFQATT and CDR2 SNEGSKA (reference sequence). This CDR3 is 12 amino acids long. This CDR3 is CSAPLWADTQYF. The CDR3 coding sequence is TGCAGTGCTCCCCTATGGGCAGATACGCAGTATTTT.

As concerns this clone: The junction departs from the called germline gene at one end, perhaps through a read error. The same CDR3 can be traced to other DNA sequences in this sample. This rearrangement joins TRBV2 to TRBJ2-5, with D tentatively TRBD1 or TRBD2 (7 bases each). Germline assignment: CDR1 SNHLY and CDR2 FYNNEI. This CDR3 region has 16 residues. In DNA form, the CDR3 reads TGTGCCAGCAGTGAAGCACTGGGAGGGGGCCAAGAGACACAGTACTTC. Protein sequence: CASSEALGGGQETQYF.

This clone was counted only a few times. The genes are TRBV6-1 and TRBJ2-2, with D uncertain. Germline CDR1 MNHNS, CDR2 SASEGT. The CDR3 has 12 residues. The V end was cut by 6 bases, the J end by 3 bases, with 5 bases between. The CDR3 here is CASRRYTGELFF. The CDR3 nucleotides are TGTGCCAGCAGGAGATACACCGGGGAGCTGTTTTTT.

This clone showed up many times. The rearrangement joins TRBV18 to TRBJ1-1; 9 nucleotides agree with TRBD1. The CDR3 consists of 16 residues. J lost 2 bases, V lost 2 bases, and 6 bases had no gene match. Germline V CDR1 and CDR2: KGHSH, LQKENI. The chain's CDR3 is CASSPRGQGSNTEAFF. The CDR3, as DNA: TGTGCCAGCTCACCAAGGGGACAGGGTTCTAACACTGAAGCTTTCTTT.

This clone is categorized as medium-sized. The genes are TRBV20-1 and TRBJ1-1, with D uncertain. The length of the CDR3 is 11 residues. The germline V and J ends were trimmed by 4 bases and 11 bases, with 14 bases remaining between them. From germline, CDR1 is DFQATT and CDR2 SNEGSKA (reference sequence). This CDR3 is CSATPLQEAFF. The CDR3 nucleotides read TGCAGTGCTACACCGCTGCAGGAGGCTTTCTTT.

This clone was seen repeatedly, ten times or more. This chain connects TRBV18 to TRBJ2-7; 7 bases are a match to TRBD1. Germline assignment: CDR1 KGHSH and CDR2 LQKENI. There are 14 residues in the CDR3. V lost 2 bases and J lost 4; bases outside the gene matches: 5. The DNA for the CDR3 is TGTGCCAGCTCACCAGGGACAGTATTTTACGAGCAGTACTTC. Its translation: CASSPGTVFYEQYF.

Judged by abundance, this clone is medium-sized. This chain joins TRBV5-1 and TRBJ1-1; a weak D match, TRBD1 (6 bases). The V and J ends lost 1 base and 4 bases respectively, with 11 bases between them. From germline, CDR1 is SGHRS and CDR2 YFSETQ. The CDR3 covers 14 residues. In DNA form, the CDR3 reads TGCGCCAGCAGCTTGACAGGGTATATCACTGAAGCTTTCTTT. Encoded protein: CASSLTGYITEAFF.

By share, this clone ranks as medium-sized. The V and J genes are TRBV7-8 and TRBJ1-6; D gene uncertain. This CDR3 region has 14 residues. Trimming pared 3 bases from V and 7 bases from J, leaving 10 bases between. The germline V gene encodes CDR1 SGHVS and CDR2 FQNEAQ. In DNA form, the CDR3 reads TGTGCCAGCAGCTTGGTCGGTCAAAATTCACCCCTCCACTTT. It is translated as CASSLVGQNSPLHF.

This clone appeared a few times. The junction departs from germline at one end; a sequencing error may be responsible. Here the CDR3 reads CASSDSRGNEQFF. In DNA form, the CDR3 reads TGCGCTAGCAGTGATTCCAGGGGCAATGAGCAGTTCTTC. The chain carries TRBV10-1 and TRBJ2-1; possible D gene TRBD1, 6 bases. Germline CDR1 is WNHNN and CDR2 is SYGVQD (reference sequence). The CDR3 length is 13 residues.

The rearrangement links TRBV28 to TRBJ2-7, with D uncertain. Germline CDR1 and CDR2: MDHEN and SYDVKM. The CDR3 has 16 residues. V lost 3 bases and J lost 3, with 18 bases in between. Here the CDR3 DNA reads TGTGCCAGCAGTTTTCAACTGTGGCAGTCGGACTACGAGCAGTACTTC. Residues: CASSFQLWQSDYEQYF.